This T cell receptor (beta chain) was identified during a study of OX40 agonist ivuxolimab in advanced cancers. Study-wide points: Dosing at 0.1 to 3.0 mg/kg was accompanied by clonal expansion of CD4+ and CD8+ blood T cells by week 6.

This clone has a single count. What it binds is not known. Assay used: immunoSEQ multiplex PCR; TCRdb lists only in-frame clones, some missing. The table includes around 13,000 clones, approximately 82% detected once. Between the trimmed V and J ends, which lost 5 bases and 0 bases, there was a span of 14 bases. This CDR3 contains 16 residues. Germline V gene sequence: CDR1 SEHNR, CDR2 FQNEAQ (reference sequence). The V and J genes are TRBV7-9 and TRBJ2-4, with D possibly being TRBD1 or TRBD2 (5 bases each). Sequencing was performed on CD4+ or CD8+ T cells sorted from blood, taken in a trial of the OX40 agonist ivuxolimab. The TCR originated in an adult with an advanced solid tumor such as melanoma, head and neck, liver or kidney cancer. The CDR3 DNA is TGTGCCAGCAGCCCCTTAACCGGGACAGCCAAAAACATTCAGTACTTC. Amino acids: CASSPLTGTAKNIQYF.